Given below is one T cell receptor (beta chain) in context. Its antigen remains unidentified. No base quality values were provided; no much bigger clone lies one nucleotide off. Deletion took 0 bases off V and 2 bases off J, with a span of 18 bases between the germline ends. CDR1 and CDR2 are read off the germline V gene (reference sequence) as SGHKS and YYEKEE. Spanning cysteine to phenylalanine, the CDR3 consists of 17 amino acids. The CDR3 DNA has 51 bases and is translated from base 1. TCRbeta CDR3 regions were amplified from genomic DNA using the immunoSEQ Assay, a bias-controlled multiplex PCR. In the original analysis: The number of nucleated cells in each sample was estimated from the amplification of reference gene primers within the assay. Sequence reads were collapsed and filtered to measure the absolute abundance of every unique TCRbeta CDR3 rearrangement. For each sample, productive Simpson clonality was calculated as the square root of Simpson's diversity index over productive rearrangements. Imported from immuneACCESS, the table was reduced by TCRdb to in-frame sequences with V and J called. These copies leave out some clones; in studies compared against another copy, an unresolved V gene accounts for under half, and the cause of the remainder is not known. That table is the source of V, J and clone size, and D and trimming were worked out from the DNA. This sample comprises some 96,000 clones, roughly nine tenths of them detected only once. Around 6.9% of the sample rests with the top ten.

This entry is derived from a study of blood T cell repertoires in COVID-19 (dated by TCRdb to 2018 to 2020). Study-wide context: Collaborator samples came from the United States, Italy and Spain and covered acute and convalescent phases of COVID-19. The prospective study material was composed of cDNA or gDNA derived from T cells, B-cell-depleted T cells, or PBMCs. HLA class I and class II types, where available, came from metadata supplied by the sample provider rather than from assay-based typing. Subjects who had been exposed to COVID-19, were actively infected with it, or had recovered from it provided the deeply sampled blood TCRbeta repertoires that made up the dataset. Nearly every sample came with metadata listing a de-identified subject ID, COVID-19 status, age in years and sex. Samples came from the ongoing ImmuneRACE study (first 160 participants) plus 1,254 subjects from 6 global collaborators. The repertoires were made available in a free public database intended to serve as a resource for research on the immune response to SARS-CoV-2.

The collaborating institutions used their own protocols to collect whole blood in K2EDTA tubes. Collaborator samples were shipped for TCRbeta analysis as frozen whole blood, isolated PBMCs, or DNA extracted from either sample type. Overall results and qualifications from the work: Clinical and demographic metadata were provided uncurated, with the amount varying by source and participant.

This chain joins TRBV5-5 to TRBJ2-7; the D segment could be TRBD1, given 5 matching bases. The receptor's source is a young man in a cohort sampled during active COVID-19. Sequences were obtained from peripheral blood. The bases are TGTGCCAGCAGCTTGGTCGCCATGGCAGGGCGAACCTACGAGCAGTACTTC. Translated, it reads CASSLVAMAGRTYEQYF. The reference TRBV5-5 and TRBJ2-7 proteins fill in what lies around the CDR3, so the full variable domain reads DAGVTQSPTHLIKTRGQQVTLRCSPISGHKSVSWYQQVLGQGPQFIFQYYEKEERGRGNFPDRFSARQFPNYSSELNVNALLLGDSALYLCASSLVAMAGRTYEQYFGPGTRLTVT.